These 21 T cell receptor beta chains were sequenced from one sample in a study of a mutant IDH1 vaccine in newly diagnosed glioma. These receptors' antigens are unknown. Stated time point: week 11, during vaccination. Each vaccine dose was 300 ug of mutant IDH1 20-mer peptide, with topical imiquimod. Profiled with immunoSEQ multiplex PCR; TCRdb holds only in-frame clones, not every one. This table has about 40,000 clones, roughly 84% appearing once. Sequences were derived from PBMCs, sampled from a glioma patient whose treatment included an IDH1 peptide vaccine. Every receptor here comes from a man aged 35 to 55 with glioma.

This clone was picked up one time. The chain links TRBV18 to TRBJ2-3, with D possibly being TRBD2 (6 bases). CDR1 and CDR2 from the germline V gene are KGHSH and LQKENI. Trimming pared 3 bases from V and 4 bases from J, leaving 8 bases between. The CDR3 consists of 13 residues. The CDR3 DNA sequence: TGTGCCAGCTCACCGGGGGGACCAGATACGCAGTATTTT. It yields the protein CASSPGGPDTQYF.

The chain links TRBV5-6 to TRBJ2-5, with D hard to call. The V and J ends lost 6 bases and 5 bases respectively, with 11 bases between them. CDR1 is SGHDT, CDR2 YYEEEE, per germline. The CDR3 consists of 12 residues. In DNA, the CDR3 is TGTGCCAGCACCCTGATGGGGGAGACCCAGTACTTC. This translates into CASTLMGETQYF.

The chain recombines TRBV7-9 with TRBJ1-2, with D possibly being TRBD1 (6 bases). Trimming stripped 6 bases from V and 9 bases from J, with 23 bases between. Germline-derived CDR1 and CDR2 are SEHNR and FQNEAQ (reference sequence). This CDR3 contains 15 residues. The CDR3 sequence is CASSTTAGGGLSYTF. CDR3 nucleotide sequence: TGTGCCAGCAGTACAACTGCAGGCGGGGGCCTTAGCTACACCTTC.

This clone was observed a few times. CDR3 region: CASSVMYGSASNEQFF. CDR3 sequence (DNA): TGTGCCAGCAGCGTAATGTACGGTAGCGCCTCAAATGAGCAGTTCTTC. This sequence joins TRBV9 and TRBJ2-1; perhaps TRBD2 as D (5 bases). Germline CDR1 and CDR2: SGDLS and YYNGEE. V dropped 1 base and J dropped 7 bases, with 18 bases sitting between them. The length of the CDR3 is 16 residues.

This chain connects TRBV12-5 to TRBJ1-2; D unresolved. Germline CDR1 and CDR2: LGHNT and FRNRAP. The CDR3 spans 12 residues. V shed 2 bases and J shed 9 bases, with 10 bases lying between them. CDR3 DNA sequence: TGTGCTAGTGGTTTGTTCGGGCTTAGCTACACCTTC. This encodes CASGLFGLSYTF.

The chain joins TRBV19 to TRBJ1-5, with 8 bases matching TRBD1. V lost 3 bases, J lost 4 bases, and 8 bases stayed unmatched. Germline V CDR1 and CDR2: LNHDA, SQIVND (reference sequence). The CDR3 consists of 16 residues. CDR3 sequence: CASSMARGQVNQPQHF. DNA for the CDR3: TGTGCCAGTAGTATGGCACGGGGACAGGTGAATCAGCCCCAGCATTTT.

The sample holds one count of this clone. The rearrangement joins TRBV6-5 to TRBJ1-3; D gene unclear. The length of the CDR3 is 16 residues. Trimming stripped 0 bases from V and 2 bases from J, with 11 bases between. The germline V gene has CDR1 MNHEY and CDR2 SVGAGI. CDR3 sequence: CASSYSMRGTGNTIYF. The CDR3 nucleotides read TGTGCCAGCAGTTACTCGATGAGAGGTACTGGAAACACCATATATTTT.

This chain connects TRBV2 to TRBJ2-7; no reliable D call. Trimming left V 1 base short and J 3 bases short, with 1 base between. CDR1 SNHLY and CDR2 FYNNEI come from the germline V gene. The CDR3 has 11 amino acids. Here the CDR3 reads CASSEVYEQYF. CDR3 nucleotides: TGTGCCAGCAGTGAAGTCTACGAGCAGTACTTC.

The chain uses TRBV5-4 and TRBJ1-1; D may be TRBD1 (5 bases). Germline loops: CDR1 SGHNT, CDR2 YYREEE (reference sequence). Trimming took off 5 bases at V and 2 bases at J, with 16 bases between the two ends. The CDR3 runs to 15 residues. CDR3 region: CASSPVGGFNTEAFF. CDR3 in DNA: TGTGCCAGCAGTCCGGTGGGGGGGTTTAACACTGAAGCTTTCTTT.

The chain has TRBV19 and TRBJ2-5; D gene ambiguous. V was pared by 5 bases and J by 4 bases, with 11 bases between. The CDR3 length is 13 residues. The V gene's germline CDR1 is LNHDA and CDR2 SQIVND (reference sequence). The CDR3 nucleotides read TGTGCCAGTAGTGCCCGGAACGGAGAGACCCAGTACTTC. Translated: CASSARNGETQYF.

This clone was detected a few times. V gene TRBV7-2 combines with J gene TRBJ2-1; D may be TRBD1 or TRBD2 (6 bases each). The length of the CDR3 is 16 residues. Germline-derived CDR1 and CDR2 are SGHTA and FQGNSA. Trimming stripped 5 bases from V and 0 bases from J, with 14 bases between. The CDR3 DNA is TGTGCCAGCAGCGCCGGGGGCATCACCTCCTACAATGAGCAGTTCTTC. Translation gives CASSAGGITSYNEQFF.

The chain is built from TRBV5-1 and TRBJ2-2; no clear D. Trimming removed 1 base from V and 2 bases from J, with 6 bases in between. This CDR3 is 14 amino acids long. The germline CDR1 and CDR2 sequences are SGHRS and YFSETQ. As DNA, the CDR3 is TGCGCCAGCAGCTTGACCGGAAACACCGGGGAGCTGTTTTTT. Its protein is CASSLTGNTGELFF.

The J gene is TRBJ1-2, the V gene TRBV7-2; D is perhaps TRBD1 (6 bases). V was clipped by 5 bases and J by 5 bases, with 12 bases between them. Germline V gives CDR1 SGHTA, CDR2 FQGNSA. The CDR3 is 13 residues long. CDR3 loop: CASSKDRQYGYTF. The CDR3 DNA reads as TGTGCCAGCAGCAAGGACAGACAATATGGCTACACCTTC.

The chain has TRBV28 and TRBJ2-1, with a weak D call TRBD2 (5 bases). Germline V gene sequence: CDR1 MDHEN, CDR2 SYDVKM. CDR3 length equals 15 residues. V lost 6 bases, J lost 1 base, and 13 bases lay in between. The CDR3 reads CASRRSSGSYNEQFF. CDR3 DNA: TGTGCCAGCAGGCGCTCCAGCGGATCCTACAATGAGCAGTTCTTC.

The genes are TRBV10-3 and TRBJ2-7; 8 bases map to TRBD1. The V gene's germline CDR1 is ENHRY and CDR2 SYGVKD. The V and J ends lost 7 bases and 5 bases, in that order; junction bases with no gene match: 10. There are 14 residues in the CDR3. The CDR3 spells CAIKVRQGAHEQYF. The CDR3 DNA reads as TGTGCCATCAAAGTTAGGCAGGGGGCCCACGAGCAGTACTTC.

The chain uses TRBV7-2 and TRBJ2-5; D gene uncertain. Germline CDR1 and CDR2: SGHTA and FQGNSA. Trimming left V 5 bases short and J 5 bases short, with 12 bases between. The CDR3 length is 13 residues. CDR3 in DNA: TGTGCCAGCAGCCCGGGCTCTGGGGAGACCCAGTACTTC. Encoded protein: CASSPGSGETQYF.

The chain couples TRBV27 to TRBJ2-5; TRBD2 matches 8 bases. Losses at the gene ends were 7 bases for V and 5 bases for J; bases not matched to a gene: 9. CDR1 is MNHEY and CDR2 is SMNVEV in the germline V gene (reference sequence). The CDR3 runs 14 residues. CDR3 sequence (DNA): TGTGCCAGCATGCCCAGCGGGAGTGCGGAGACCCAGTACTTC. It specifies CASMPSGSAETQYF.

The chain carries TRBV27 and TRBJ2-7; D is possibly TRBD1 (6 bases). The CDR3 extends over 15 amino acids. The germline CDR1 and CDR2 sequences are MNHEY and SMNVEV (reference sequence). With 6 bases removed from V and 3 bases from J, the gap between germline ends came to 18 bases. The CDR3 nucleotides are TGTGCCAGCAGACTAGTGGGGGCACTGTACTACGAGCAGTACTTC. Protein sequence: CASRLVGALYYEQYF.

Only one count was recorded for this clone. The CDR3 nucleotides read TGTGCCAGCAGTGAATTAACAGCCTACTATGGCTACACCTTC. It yields the protein CASSELTAYYGYTF. V is TRBV6-1 and J is TRBJ1-2; unclear D gene. The germline V gene encodes CDR1 MNHNS and CDR2 SASEGT. The V end was cut by 2 bases, the J end by 3 bases, with 10 bases between. This CDR3 contains 14 residues.

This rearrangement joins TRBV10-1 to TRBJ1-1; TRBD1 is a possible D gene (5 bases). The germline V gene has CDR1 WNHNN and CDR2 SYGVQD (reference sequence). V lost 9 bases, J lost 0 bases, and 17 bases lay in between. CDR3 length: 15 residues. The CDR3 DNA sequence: TGCGCCAGGTCGGGGCGGGGCGGGATGAACACTGAAGCTTTCTTT. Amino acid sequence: CARSGRGGMNTEAFF.

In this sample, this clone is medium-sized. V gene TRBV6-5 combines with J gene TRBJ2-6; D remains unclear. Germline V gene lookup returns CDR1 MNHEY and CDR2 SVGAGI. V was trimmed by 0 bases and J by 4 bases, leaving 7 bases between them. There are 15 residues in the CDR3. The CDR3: CASSYSRLGANVLTF. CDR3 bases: TGTGCCAGCAGTTACTCTAGGCTAGGGGCCAACGTCCTGACTTTC.